This passage covers 9 T cell receptor beta chains from one sample sequenced in a study of T cells in Graves' hyperthyroidism and ophthalmopathy. TCR beta CDR3 sequences were amplified from RNA transcripts. RT-PCR in the first round (using the HTBI primer set) targeted the TCR CDR3. MiXCR was run by TCRdb on the multiplex PCR reads, yielding one entry per CDR3 protein. The sample comprises around 300,000 distinct CDR3 sequences, roughly 13% of which are singletons, and 7.5% to 8% rests with the top ten. Sequencing was done on a sample of blood. These receptors all stem from a woman aged 25 to 39 with Graves' hyperthyroidism that later progressed to Graves' ophthalmopathy.

This clonotype occurred many times. The chain combines TRBV28 with TRBJ1-2, with D uncertain. V was pared by 2 bases and J by 3 bases, with 13 bases between. The CDR3 totals 15 residues. Germline V lookup: CDR1 MDHEN, CDR2 SYDVKM. The CDR3 protein is CASSLGIGTHYGYTF. CDR3 nucleotides: TGTGCCAGCAGTTTAGGTATAGGTACCCACTATGGCTACACCTTC.

This clonotype showed up many times. The chain joins TRBV7-9 to TRBJ2-1; 8 nucleotides agree with TRBD2. Unmatched junction bases numbered 7, after V lost 2 bases and J lost 4 bases. The CDR3 extends over 16 amino acids. From germline, CDR1 is SEHNR and CDR2 FQNEAQ (reference sequence). Written as DNA, the CDR3 is TGTGCCAGCAGCTTATGGCTAGCGGGTATTTACAATGAGCAGTTCTTC. It specifies CASSLWLAGIYNEQFF. The full variable domain, in which reference TRBV7-9 and TRBJ2-1 provide the parts outside the CDR3, is DTGVSQNPRHKITKRGQNVTFRCDPISEHNRLYWYRQTLGQGPEFLTYFQNEAQLEKSRLLSDRFSAERPKGSFSTLEIQRTEQGDSAMYLCASSLWLAGIYNEQFFGPGTRLTVL.

This clonotype was counted many times. The V gene is TRBV7-9, the J gene TRBJ2-7; 7 bases align to TRBD1. The germline V gene encodes CDR1 SEHNR and CDR2 FQNEAQ (reference sequence). V shed 0 bases, J shed 0 bases, and the junction held 5 bases outside the gene matches. The CDR3 contains 16 residues. This CDR3 reads CASSLARGQSSYEQYF. DNA of the CDR3: TGTGCCAGCAGCTTAGCACGGGGACAGAGCTCCTACGAGCAGTACTTC.

At least ten counts were recorded for this clonotype. The chain is built from TRBV20-1 and TRBJ2-1; 8 nucleotides agree with TRBD2. Trimming cost V 8 bases and J 4 bases; bases outside gene matches: 10. Germline V gene lookup returns CDR1 DFQATT and CDR2 SNEGSKA (reference sequence). CDR3 length: 14 amino acids. The CDR3 is CSPVKPSGYNEQFF. The CDR3 DNA reads TGCAGTCCGGTTAAGCCTAGCGGGTACAATGAGCAGTTCTTC.

This clonotype was counted a few times. The chain recombines TRBV28 with TRBJ2-1; 13 bases align to TRBD2. The V and J ends lost 2 bases and 10 bases, in that order; junction bases with no gene match: 8. This CDR3 has 16 amino acids. Germline V gene data show CDR1 as MDHEN and CDR2 as SYDVKM. CDR3 region: CASSLLTSGGTWEQFF. In DNA, the CDR3 is TGTGCCAGCAGTTTACTGACTAGCGGGGGGACATGGGAGCAGTTCTTC.

This clonotype was counted at least ten times. J is TRBJ2-3 and V is TRBV18; TRBD1 or TRBD2 may be the D gene (5 bases each). CDR3 length equals 16 residues. Germline V lookup: CDR1 KGHSH, CDR2 LQKENI. Trimming cost V 3 bases and J 3 bases, with 16 bases left between them. The CDR3 protein is CASSPRPEGLTDTQYF. CDR3 DNA: TGTGCCAGCTCACCGCGACCCGAGGGGCTGACAGATACGCAGTATTTT.

At least ten counts were recorded for this clonotype. V gene TRBV18 combines with J gene TRBJ1-3; D may be TRBD1 (5 bases). V shed 5 bases and J shed 0 bases, with 17 bases lying between them. The CDR3 has 17 residues. The germline gives CDR1 KGHSH, CDR2 LQKENI. The CDR3 DNA reads as TGTGCCAGCTCAAACCTTATTAAGGGACTCTCTGGAAACACCATATATTTT. It encodes CASSNLIKGLSGNTIYF.

Comment on this clonotype: This may be a read error: a much more frequent sequence differs by one nucleotide. V and J are TRBV3-1 and TRBJ2-7; D may be TRBD1 or TRBD2 (5 bases each). V lost 3 bases to trimming and J lost 3 bases, with 12 bases between them. This CDR3 contains 14 residues. From germline, CDR1 is LGHDT and CDR2 YNNKEL (reference sequence). The CDR3 nucleotides are TGTGCCAGCAGCCAGCAGGGACGGCGCTACGAGCAGTACTTC. Encoded protein: CASSQQGRRYEQYF.

This clonotype was detected ten times or more. V gene TRBV7-2 combines with J gene TRBJ2-7; D not resolved. Trimming pared 1 base from V and 7 bases from J, leaving 11 bases between. The CDR3 contains 13 residues. Germline V CDR1 and CDR2: SGHTA, FQGNSA. CDR3 loop: CASSLVGPSEQYF. CDR3 in DNA: TGTGCCAGCAGCTTAGTAGGGCCAAGTGAGCAGTACTTC.